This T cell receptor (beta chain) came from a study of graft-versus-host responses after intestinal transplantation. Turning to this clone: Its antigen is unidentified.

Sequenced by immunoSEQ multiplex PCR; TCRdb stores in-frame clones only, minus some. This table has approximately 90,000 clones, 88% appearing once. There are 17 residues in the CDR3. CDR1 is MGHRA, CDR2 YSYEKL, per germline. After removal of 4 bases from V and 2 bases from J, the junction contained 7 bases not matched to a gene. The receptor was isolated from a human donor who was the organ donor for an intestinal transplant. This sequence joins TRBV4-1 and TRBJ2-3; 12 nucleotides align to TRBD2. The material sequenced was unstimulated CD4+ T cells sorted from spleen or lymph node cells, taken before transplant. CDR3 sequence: CASSPPGLAGPTDTQYF. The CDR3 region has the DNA TGCGCCAGCAGCCCCCCCGGACTAGCGGGGCCCACAGATACGCAGTATTTT.